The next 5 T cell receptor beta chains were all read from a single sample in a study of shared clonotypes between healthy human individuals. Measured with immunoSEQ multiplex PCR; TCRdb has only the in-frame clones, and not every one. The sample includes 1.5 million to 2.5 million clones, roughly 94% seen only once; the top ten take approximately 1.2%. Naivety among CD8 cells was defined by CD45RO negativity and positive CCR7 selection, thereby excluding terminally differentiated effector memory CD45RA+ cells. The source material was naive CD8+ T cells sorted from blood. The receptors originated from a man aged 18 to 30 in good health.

This CDR3 reads CASSLALAGALVKETQYF. The CDR3 DNA follows: TGTGCCAGCAGCTTAGCCCTAGCGGGGGCCCTAGTAAAAGAGACCCAGTACTTC. This chain uses TRBV7-8 with TRBJ2-5; 10 bases are a match to TRBD2. The CDR3 consists of 18 residues. J lost 3 bases, V lost 0 bases, and 10 bases had no gene match. The germline V gene has CDR1 SGHVS and CDR2 FQNEAQ.

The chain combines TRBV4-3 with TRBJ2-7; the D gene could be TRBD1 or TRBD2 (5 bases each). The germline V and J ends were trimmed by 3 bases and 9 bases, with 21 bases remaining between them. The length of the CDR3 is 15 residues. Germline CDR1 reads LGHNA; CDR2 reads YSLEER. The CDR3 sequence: CASSQGEGPFGTQYF. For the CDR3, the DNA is TGCGCCAGCAGCCAGGGTGAAGGGCCCTTCGGGACGCAGTACTTC.

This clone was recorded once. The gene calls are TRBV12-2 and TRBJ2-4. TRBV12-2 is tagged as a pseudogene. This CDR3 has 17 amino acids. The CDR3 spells CASRLADLGMSKNIQYF. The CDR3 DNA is TGTGCAAGTCGCTTAGCGGACCTGGGGATGTCCAAAAACATTCAGTACTTC.

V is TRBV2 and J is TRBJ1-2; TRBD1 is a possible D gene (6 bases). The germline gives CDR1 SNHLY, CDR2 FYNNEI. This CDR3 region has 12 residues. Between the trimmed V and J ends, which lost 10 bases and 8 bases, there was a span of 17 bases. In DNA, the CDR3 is TGTGCCAACGATTTACAGGGTTGGGGCTACACCTTC. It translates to CANDLQGWGYTF.

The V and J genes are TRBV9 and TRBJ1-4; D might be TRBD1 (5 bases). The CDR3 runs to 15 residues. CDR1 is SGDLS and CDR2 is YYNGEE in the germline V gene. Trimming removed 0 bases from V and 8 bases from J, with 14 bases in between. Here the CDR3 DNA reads TGTGCCAGCAGCGTAGAGACAGACAACGGAGAAAAACTGTTTTTT. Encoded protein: CASSVETDNGEKLFF.